The 14 T cell receptor beta chains presented below share a single source sample, sequenced in a study of naive and memory T cell subsets. The beta constant-region primer was an equimolar mix of two oligonucleotides covering TRBC1 and TRBC2. One entry per CDR3 protein results from TCRdb running MiXCR on the UMI-ligation and nested PCR reads. The sample includes 70,000 to 95,000 distinct CDR3 sequences, approximately 6.5% seen only once; the top ten take more than 1.5%. Source material: central memory CD4+ T cells from blood. These TCRs come from a human donor in good health.

This clonotype was observed many times. The rearrangement links TRBV7-8 to TRBJ1-5; D is unresolved. The CDR3 consists of 15 residues. Between the trimmed V and J ends, which lost 2 bases and 4 bases, there was a span of 12 bases. The germline CDR1 and CDR2 sequences are SGHVS and FQNEAQ. As DNA, the CDR3 is TGTGCCAGCAGCTTATCCCGCACGACGAATCAGCCCCAGCATTTT. This gives the protein CASSLSRTTNQPQHF.

This clonotype has at least ten counts. The chain couples TRBV29-1 to TRBJ1-1; D remains ambiguous. The ends were cut back, 4 bases at V and 3 bases at J, with 12 bases in the middle. The CDR3 extends over 13 amino acids. Germline V lookup: CDR1 SQVTM, CDR2 ANQGSEA. The CDR3 protein is CSVVWWEDTEAFF. CDR3 DNA sequence: TGCAGCGTTGTTTGGTGGGAGGACACTGAAGCTTTCTTT.

This chain connects TRBV10-3 to TRBJ2-7, with 8 bases identical to TRBD2. V shed 5 bases, J shed 5 bases, and the junction held 8 bases outside the gene matches. Germline assignment: CDR1 ENHRY and CDR2 SYGVKD. CDR3 length: 14 residues. The chain's CDR3 is CAISSRGGRDEQYF. DNA of the CDR3: TGTGCCATCAGTTCCCGGGGGGGTAGGGACGAGCAGTACTTC.

This clonotype was counted many times. V is TRBV20-1 and J is TRBJ2-7; D gene unclear. Between the trimmed V and J ends, which lost 3 bases and 6 bases, there was a span of 9 bases. Germline-derived CDR1 and CDR2 are DFQATT and SNEGSKA (reference sequence). There are 11 residues in the CDR3. CDR3 DNA: TGCAGTGCTAGCGGGTATTCCGAGCAGTACTTC. Encoded protein: CSASGYSEQYF.

This clonotype turned up a few times. V usage is TRBV6-2 or TRBV6-3 and J usage is TRBJ1-5, with D uncertain. CDR1 is MNHEY and CDR2 is SVGEGT in the germline V gene. Trimming removed 2 bases at V and 0 bases at J, with 17 bases between. There are 18 residues in the CDR3. CDR3 region: CASSYGVRPLYSNQPQHF. CDR3 coding DNA: TGTGCCAGCAGTTACGGAGTCCGACCCCTCTATAGCAATCAGCCCCAGCATTTT.

The rearrangement joins TRBV14 to TRBJ2-7; a possible D gene is TRBD2 (5 bases). V was shortened by 4 bases and J by 7 bases, with 14 bases between the two germline ends. Germline lookup yields CDR1 SGHDN and CDR2 FVKESK. This CDR3 is built from 13 residues. The DNA of the CDR3 is TGTGCCAGCAGCCGGCAAGCGGTTGGAGAGCAGTACTTC. Protein product: CASSRQAVGEQYF.

This clonotype was observed a handful of times. The J gene is TRBJ2-1, the V gene TRBV18; TRBD1 is a possible D gene (5 bases). CDR3 length equals 16 residues. The germline V gene encodes CDR1 KGHSH and CDR2 LQKENI. Deletions cut 3 bases from V and 2 bases from J, with 14 bases between. The CDR3 sequence: CASSPRETGPYNEQFF. In nucleotides, the CDR3 is TGTGCCAGCTCACCCAGGGAAACGGGCCCCTACAATGAGCAGTTCTTC.

In this sample, this clonotype turned up many times. V is TRBV3-1 and J is TRBJ1-1; 8 nucleotides agree with TRBD1. The CDR3 sequence is 11 residues long. Per germline, CDR1 LGHDT and CDR2 YNNKEL (reference sequence). Trimming at V came to 8 bases and at J to 10 bases, leaving 6 bases not matched to a gene. The CDR3 reads CASAGTGTAFF. CDR3 DNA: TGTGCCAGCGCCGGGACAGGCACAGCTTTCTTT.

The chain employs TRBV12-3 or TRBV12-4 and TRBJ2-1; D is unclear. V was clipped by 1 base and J by 4 bases, with 5 bases between them. The length of the CDR3 is 13 residues. DNA of the CDR3: TGTGCCAGCAGTTTAGAGGAATACAATGAGCAGTTCTTC. Translating it yields CASSLEEYNEQFF.

In this sample, this clonotype turned up many times. This chain uses TRBV7-2 with TRBJ1-2; the D is unclear. Germline CDR1 reads SGHTA; CDR2 reads FQGNSA. The V end was cut by 4 bases, the J end by 8 bases, with 17 bases between. The CDR3 is 14 amino acids. The CDR3 sequence: CASSSTSILQGYTF. The CDR3 bases are TGTGCCAGCAGCTCTACTAGCATTTTACAGGGCTACACCTTC.

This clonotype was counted many times. Written as DNA, the CDR3 is TGCGCCAGCAGCCAAGCCCGAGGGTACGAGCAGTACTTC. Its translation: CASSQARGYEQYF. The chain employs TRBV4-3 and TRBJ2-7, with D perhaps TRBD2 (5 bases). This CDR3 region has 13 residues. V lost 1 base and J lost 4, with 8 bases in between. Germline-derived CDR1 and CDR2 are LGHNA and YSLEER.

V gene TRBV12-3 or TRBV12-4 combines with J gene TRBJ1-1; perhaps TRBD1 as D (5 bases). This CDR3 comprises 14 residues. Between the trimmed V and J ends, which lost 6 bases and 0 bases, there was a span of 11 bases. CDR3 DNA sequence: TGTGCCAGCAGCCGGGGACGGCTGAACACTGAAGCTTTCTTT. This sequence encodes CASSRGRLNTEAFF.

Ten or more counts support this clonotype. The rearrangement links TRBV6-5 to TRBJ1-2; D gene uncertain. CDR3 size: 12 residues. From germline, CDR1 is MNHEY and CDR2 SVGAGI. V was cut by 4 bases and J by 5 bases, with 8 bases left in between. The CDR3 coding sequence is TGTGCCAGCAGTTCCAGAGTATATGGCTACACCTTC. It specifies CASSSRVYGYTF.

This clonotype appeared a few times. The rearrangement joins TRBV10-2 to TRBJ2-1; 11 nucleotides align to TRBD2. Germline V gene data show CDR1 as WSHSY and CDR2 as SAAADI. Trimming cost V 2 bases and J 8 bases; bases outside gene matches: 11. This CDR3 contains 17 residues. The CDR3 DNA is TGCGCCAGCAGTGAGCCCCACGCCGCTAGCGGGGGGCATGAGCAGTTCTTC. Translation gives CASSEPHAASGGHEQFF.